This T cell receptor (beta chain) originates from a study of blood T cell repertoires in COVID-19. Only in-frame clones appear in the TCRdb table, and some are missing; sequencing was by immunoSEQ multiplex PCR. The repertoire holds fewer than 85,000 clones, with about 87% as singletons. V was shortened by 5 bases and J by 4 bases, with 15 bases between the two germline ends. Germline V gives CDR1 SGHDN, CDR2 FVKESK. The CDR3 sequence is 16 residues long. The sequenced material came from peripheral blood. The sequence was obtained from a human donor in a cohort sampled during active COVID-19. The chain recombines TRBV14 with TRBJ2-6, with a possible D match to TRBD1 (6 bases). In DNA, the CDR3 is TGTGCCAGCAGCGCCCTGGGGGCGGCCGGGGCCAACGTCCTGACTTTC. It encodes CASSALGAAGANVLTF.